Sequencing of this T cell receptor beta chain was carried out in a study of a mutant IDH1 vaccine in newly diagnosed glioma (dated by TCRdb to about 2021). Context from the whole study: Patients received eight vaccinations in weeks 1, 3, 5, 7, 11, 15, 19 and 23, corresponding to visits V03 through V10. Vaccination was initiated 4-6 weeks after radiotherapy alone, or concurrently with temozolomide cycles in the chemotherapy-containing groups. Of the roughly 34 treated patients, 62.5% were male and roughly 38% were female, and a mean age of approximately 40 years was recorded. Prior to enrollment, standard therapy consisting of radiotherapy alone, temozolomide alone, or radiochemotherapy with temozolomide had been administered to patients, with the combination being received by most patients. Six visits were used for peripheral blood collection: V03 (baseline), V05, V07, V10, V12 and V13. For exploratory analyses, fewer than 30 treated patients had longitudinal TCRB deep sequencing done wherever samples were available. Results the study describes overall, beyond this receptor: Immune responses induced by the vaccine were seen in approximately 93% of patients across multiple MHC alleles. The authors stated that sample limitations prevented analyses of patient blood samples from being reproduced. Selection of PBMC samples for TCRB deep sequencing was based on availability. No apparent relationship was observed between pseudoprogression and alterations in the top peripheral T cell clonotypes detected by TCRB sequencing.

The sample holds a few counts of this clone. Its antigen specificity is not known. It has no much larger one-base neighbor in the sample; base qualities were not kept. Libraries came from the immunoSEQ multiplex PCR assay. Rearranged TCR beta chain sequences were amplified using the hsTCRB Kit according to the manufacturer's protocol. Sequencing of TCRB libraries was carried out on an Illumina MiSeq. The source study handled its data this way. Demultiplexing, trimming and gene mapping were performed with the kit vendor's proprietary platform. TCRdb carries this immuneACCESS record with in-frame sequences only. Its versions omit some clonotypes, under half of them owing to an unresolved V gene in the studies checked, with the rest unexplained. Clonal size and the V and J genes are those of that table, whereas D and trimming came from the DNA. The sample table holds around 55,000 clones, of which 80% were seen once. The ten largest make up under 8% of the sample.

The meaning of the sample's time point label: week 23, last vaccination. A 20-mer mutant IDH1 peptide at 300 micrograms in Montanide made up each vaccine dose, which was injected subcutaneously together with topical imiquimod. Newly diagnosed WHO grade 3 or 4 IDH1-mutant astrocytomas showing loss of nuclear ATRX were present in the donors. The samples were drawn from NOA16, a multicentre, single-arm, open-label phase I trial in Germany that tested a mutant IDH1 peptide vaccine in humans for the first time. Genomic DNA for TCRB sequencing was extracted from EDTA blood using the DNeasy Blood and Tissue Kit. The sequence was obtained from a man in his forties with glioma. The sample consisted of PBMCs, taken from a glioma patient whose treatment included an IDH1 peptide vaccine.

The CDR3 reads CASSSGTSGNTIYF. Read as DNA, the sequence is TGTGCCAGCAGCTCCGGGACGTCTGGAAACACCATATATTTT. This chain is built from TRBV11-3 and TRBJ1-3; TRBD1 is a weak D gene call, 5 bases matching. From the cysteine through the phenylalanine, the CDR3 covers 14 amino acids. The kept DNA is CDR3 alone, 42 bases in frame from the first base. V is cut by 4 bases and J by 1 base, and the space between the germline ends is 8 bases. The germline V gene encodes CDR1 SGHNT and CDR2 YENEEA.